The rows below give T cell receptor beta chains drawn from one sample of a study of blood T cells in healthy people across ages. TCRdb reprocessed the 5' RACE reads via MiXCR and lists one record per CDR3 protein. The sample lists 700,000 to 900,000 distinct CDR3 sequences, around 25% occurring once. These records were also assigned to another study, of T cells of mothers and their children.

The sequencing sample was made of blood. These receptors all come from a boy younger than 18 in good health. Each CDR3 is given with its conserved first and last residue. The D gene is left open where the match is weak. Only some rows state a clone size, as once, few, many or a class for expanded clones.

>-|TRBV7-8|TRBJ1-2|-
CASSLDSGSYGYTF
TGTGCCAGCAGCTTAGATTCAGGGAGCTATGGCTACACCTTC
>-|TRBV7-9|TRBJ2-7|-
CASSLSNKEQYF
TGTGCCAGCAGCTTAAGTAATAAGGAGCAGTACTTC
>TRBD1|TRBV10-3|TRBJ2-2|few
CAISETGGADTGELFF
TGTGCCATCAGCGAAACAGGGGGCGCAGACACCGGGGAGCTGTTTTTT
>TRBD2|TRBV2|TRBJ2-3|-
CASSPSSGIRTDTQYF
TGTGCCAGCAGTCCCTCTAGCGGCATCCGCACAGATACGCAGTATTTT
>-|TRBV4-1|TRBJ2-7|-
CASSPRTDPYEQYF
TGCGCCAGCAGCCCCCGGACGGACCCCTACGAGCAGTACTTC
>TRBD2|TRBV9|TRBJ2-5|few
CASSAGTSPQETQYF
TGTGCCAGCAGCGCCGGGACTAGCCCCCAAGAGACCCAGTACTTC
>TRBD2|TRBV9|TRBJ2-1|-
CASSVRTSGKYNEQFF
TGTGCCAGCAGCGTTAGGACTAGCGGTAAATACAATGAGCAGTTCTTC
>-|TRBV20-1|TRBJ2-3|-
CSANPVDTQYF
TGCAGTGCAAACCCGGTAGATACGCAGTATTTT
>-|TRBV30|TRBJ2-4|few
CAWGGANIQYF
TGTGCCTGGGGGGGGGCAAACATTCAGTACTTC
>TRBD2|TRBV6-2/TRBV6-3|TRBJ2-1|-
CASSSRDYRGNEQFF
TGTGCCAGCAGTTCCCGGGACTACCGCGGGAATGAGCAGTTCTTC
>-|TRBV6-5|TRBJ1-6|-
CASSHDSTQTYNSPLHF
TGTGCCAGCAGTCACGATTCGACCCAAACCTATAATTCACCCCTCCACTTT
>-|TRBV19|TRBJ2-1|-
CASSMSASSSYNEQFF
TGTGCCAGTAGTATGTCAGCCTCGAGCTCCTACAATGAGCAGTTCTTC
>-|TRBV23-1|TRBJ2-5|many
CASSQSIGKETQYF
TGCGCCAGCAGTCAATCGATCGGGAAGGAGACCCAGTACTTC
>-|TRBV28|TRBJ1-3|-
CASSPPGAIGGNTIYF
TGTGCCAGCAGCCCCCCAGGCGCGATCGGTGGAAACACCATATATTTT
>-|TRBV3-1|TRBJ2-7|few
CASSHRYGQAYEQYF
TGTGCCAGCAGCCATCGGTACGGACAAGCCTACGAGCAGTACTTC
>-|TRBV3-1|TRBJ2-7|-
CASSQDPLQGREQYF
TGTGCCAGCAGCCAAGACCCCTTACAGGGTCGCGAGCAGTACTTC
>TRBD1|TRBV12-3/TRBV12-4|TRBJ1-2|few
CATRNRGVGGYTF
TGTGCCACCCGTAACAGGGGAGTGGGCGGCTACACCTTC
>-|TRBV7-9|TRBJ2-7|-
CASSEGIGRSLYYEQYF
TGTGCCAGCAGCGAAGGGATTGGACGGAGTCTCTACTACGAGCAGTACTTC
>TRBD1|TRBV6-5|TRBJ1-4|-
CASSYSHRDRGTDDEKLFF
TGTGCCAGCAGTTACTCTCACCGGGACAGGGGGACAGACGATGAAAAACTGTTTTTT
>-|TRBV2|TRBJ2-7|-
CASSERRIEQYF
TGTGCCAGCAGTGAAAGACGGATAGAGCAGTACTTC
>-|TRBV15|TRBJ1-2|-
CATSRDRGEKGYTF
TGTGCCACCAGCAGAGATCGGGGGGAAAAAGGCTACACCTTC
>-|TRBV11-2|TRBJ2-5|-
CASSLTTQYF
TGTGCCAGCAGCTTAACGACCCAGTACTTC
>-|TRBV6-1|TRBJ2-7|few
CASSELGGVVHEQYF
TGTGCCAGCAGTGAATTAGGGGGTGTCGTCCACGAGCAGTACTTC
>TRBD1|TRBV11-2|TRBJ2-1|few
CASSPPGQGRNEQFF
TGTGCCAGCAGCCCGCCGGGACAGGGGCGCAATGAGCAGTTCTTC
>TRBD1|TRBV12-3/TRBV12-4|TRBJ1-4|many
CASSSPGQGGGNEKLFF
TGTGCCAGCAGTTCCCCGGGACAGGGTGGAGGTAATGAAAAACTGTTTTTT
>TRBD2|TRBV9|TRBJ2-3|-
CASSVVGGGQLDTQYF
TGTGCCAGCAGCGTAGTCGGCGGGGGGCAACTGGATACGCAGTATTTT
>-|TRBV4-1|TRBJ2-5|-
CASSQGPSVGTQYF
TGCGCCAGCAGCCAAGGACCCTCGGTGGGGACCCAGTACTTC
>TRBD2|TRBV20-1|TRBJ2-2|-
CSARASGDTGELFF
TGCAGTGCTAGAGCTAGCGGGGACACCGGGGAGCTGTTTTTT
>-|TRBV7-8|TRBJ2-7|-
CASSSVPAFSYEQYF
TGTGCCAGCAGCTCCGTACCAGCTTTCTCCTACGAGCAGTACTTC
>-|TRBV7-9|TRBJ1-5|few
CASSSRDQPQHF
TGTGCCAGCAGTAGTAGGGATCAGCCCCAGCATTTT
>-|TRBV9|TRBJ2-3|-
CASSVGEQGGFSTDTQYF
TGTGCCAGCAGCGTAGGCGAACAGGGGGGGTTTTCCACAGATACGCAGTATTTT
>TRBD2|TRBV20-1|TRBJ2-1|-
CSASGGAVRSYNEQFF
TGCAGTGCTAGCGGGGGGGCCGTAAGATCCTACAATGAGCAGTTCTTC
>-|TRBV20-1|TRBJ2-1|few
CSILPGGPGVPQPNEQFF
TGCAGCATCTTACCAGGAGGTCCGGGGGTCCCGCAACCCAATGAGCAGTTCTTC
>TRBD1|TRBV24-1|TRBJ2-3|-
CATSDPGQDADTQYF
TGTGCCACCAGTGATCCCGGACAGGACGCAGATACGCAGTATTTT
>TRBD1|TRBV6-1|TRBJ2-3|-
CASSDRGLTDTQYF
TGTGCCAGCAGTGACAGGGGGCTGACAGATACGCAGTATTTT
>-|TRBV28|TRBJ2-7|-
CASSPPRTLYEQYF
TGTGCCAGCAGTCCCCCTAGAACTCTCTACGAGCAGTACTTC
>TRBD2|TRBV15|TRBJ2-7|-
CATSRDPSGSSYEQYF
TGTGCCACCAGCAGAGATCCTAGCGGGAGCTCCTACGAGCAGTACTTC
>TRBD1|TRBV7-2|TRBJ2-1|few
CASSHYSTPGQGHNEQFF
TGTGCCAGCAGCCACTACTCTACACCGGGACAGGGTCACAATGAGCAGTTCTTC
>TRBD2|TRBV7-8|TRBJ2-1|-
CASSLGLAGVSYNEQFF
TGTGCCAGCAGCTTAGGACTAGCGGGTGTCTCCTACAATGAGCAGTTCTTC
>TRBD2|TRBV3-1|TRBJ2-3|few
CASSQDPAGLGGTQYF
TGTGCCAGCAGCCAAGATCCGGCGGGACTAGGCGGTACGCAGTATTTT
>TRBD2|TRBV7-8|TRBJ2-3|-
CASSLVLAGTQDTQYF
TGTGCCAGCAGCTTAGTCCTAGCGGGGACTCAAGATACGCAGTATTTT
>TRBD1|TRBV15|TRBJ1-3|few
CATSTRDRGGNTIYF
TGTGCCACCAGCACCAGGGACAGAGGAGGAAACACCATATATTTT
>TRBD2|TRBV12-3/TRBV12-4|TRBJ2-1|few
CASSFSTSGQFF
TGTGCCAGCAGTTTTTCGACTAGCGGGCAGTTCTTC
>-|TRBV18|TRBJ2-5|-
CASSPTPNPWAGTRQETQYF
TGTGCCAGCTCACCAACACCGAATCCTTGGGCGGGAACCCGACAAGAGACCCAGTACTTC
>TRBD1|TRBV12-3/TRBV12-4|TRBJ2-1|-
CASSDRGDGNEQFF
TGTGCCAGCAGTGACAGGGGCGATGGCAATGAGCAGTTCTTC
>TRBD2|TRBV3-1|TRBJ2-5|few
CASSHQLAGGWYQETQYF
TGTGCCAGCAGCCACCAATTAGCGGGGGGCTGGTACCAAGAGACCCAGTACTTC
>TRBD1|TRBV24-1|TRBJ2-3|-
CATSHPAGQGSDTQYF
TGTGCCACCAGCCACCCGGCGGGACAGGGGTCAGATACGCAGTATTTT
>TRBD1|TRBV15|TRBJ1-1|-
CATREQGAPEAFF
TGTGCCACCAGAGAACAGGGGGCGCCTGAAGCTTTCTTT
>-|TRBV6-1|TRBJ1-2|-
CASREALAYGYTF
TGTGCCAGCAGAGAGGCCCTTGCATATGGCTACACCTTC
>-|TRBV12-3/TRBV12-4|TRBJ2-3|few
CASNSGRRDTQYF
TGTGCCAGCAATTCTGGGAGACGGGATACGCAGTATTTT
>-|TRBV9|TRBJ2-5|-
CASSGSGTEGEQYF
TGTGCCAGCAGCGGCTCCGGGACGGAGGGGGAGCAGTACTTC
>TRBD2|TRBV6-1|TRBJ2-7|-
CASETSGGTYEQYF
TGTGCCAGCGAAACTAGCGGGGGTACGTACGAGCAGTACTTC
>TRBD2|TRBV7-3|TRBJ2-1|many
CASSTSGGNNEQFF
TGTGCCAGCAGTACAAGCGGGGGAAACAATGAGCAGTTCTTC
>TRBD2|TRBV30|TRBJ2-1|-
CAWSASRTSGFYNEQFF
TGTGCCTGGAGTGCCTCCCGGACTAGCGGGTTCTACAATGAGCAGTTCTTC